Below are 2 T cell receptor beta chains sequenced from a single sample in a study of blood T cell repertoires in COVID-19. The method was immunoSEQ multiplex PCR; TCRdb's version includes in-frame clones alone and lacks a portion of them. Of 80,000 to 100,000 clones in the sample, around 84% are singletons; the top ten hold roughly 20%. Material for sequencing was peripheral blood. The receptors were sampled from an elderly woman in a cohort sampled during active or convalescent COVID-19.

The CDR3 DNA reads TGCGCCAGCAGCTTGGCACTTGGTTTTGGAAACACCATATATTTT. It encodes CASSLALGFGNTIYF. V and J are TRBV5-1 and TRBJ1-3; D gene ambiguous. The CDR3 runs to 15 residues. Trimming removed 0 bases from V and 3 bases from J, with 10 bases in between. CDR1 is SGHRS, CDR2 YFSETQ, per germline.

The gene calls are TRBV6-6 and TRBJ2-7; TRBD1 aligns across 7 bases. The junction had 4 bases not matched to a gene; V was cut back by 2 bases and J by 6 bases. Germline V lookup: CDR1 MNHNY, CDR2 SVGAGI (reference sequence). CDR3 size: 13 residues. CDR3 sequence (DNA): TGTGCCAGCAGTTACATGACAGGGTTCGAGCAGTACTTC. Translated: CASSYMTGFEQYF.